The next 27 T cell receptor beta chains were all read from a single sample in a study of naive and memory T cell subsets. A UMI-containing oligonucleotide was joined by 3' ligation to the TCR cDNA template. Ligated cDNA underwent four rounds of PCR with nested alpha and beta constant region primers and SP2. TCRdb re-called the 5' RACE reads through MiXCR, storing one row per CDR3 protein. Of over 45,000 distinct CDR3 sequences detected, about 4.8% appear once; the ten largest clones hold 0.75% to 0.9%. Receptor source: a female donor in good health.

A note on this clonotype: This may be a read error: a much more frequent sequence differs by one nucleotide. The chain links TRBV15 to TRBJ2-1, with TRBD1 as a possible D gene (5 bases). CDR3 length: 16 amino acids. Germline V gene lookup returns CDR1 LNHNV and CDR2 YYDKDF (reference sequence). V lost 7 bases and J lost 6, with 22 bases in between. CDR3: CATNRCRAEVCNEQFF. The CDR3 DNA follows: TGTGCCACCAACAGGTGTAGGGCAGAGGTCTGCAATGAGCAGTTCTTC.

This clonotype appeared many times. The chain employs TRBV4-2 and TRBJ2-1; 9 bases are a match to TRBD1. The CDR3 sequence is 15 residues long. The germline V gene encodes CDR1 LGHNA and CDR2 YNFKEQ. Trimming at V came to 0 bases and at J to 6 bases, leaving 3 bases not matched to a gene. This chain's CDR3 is CASSQEETGGNEQFF. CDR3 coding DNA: TGTGCCAGCAGCCAAGAAGAGACAGGGGGCAATGAGCAGTTCTTC.

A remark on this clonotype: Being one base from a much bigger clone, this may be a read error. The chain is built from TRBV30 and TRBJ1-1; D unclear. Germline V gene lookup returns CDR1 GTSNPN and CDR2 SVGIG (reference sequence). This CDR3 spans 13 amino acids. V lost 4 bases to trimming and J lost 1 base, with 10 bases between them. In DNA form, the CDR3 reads TGTGCCTGGAAGATAGCGTGGAACACTGAAGCTTTCTTT. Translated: CAWKIAWNTEAFF.

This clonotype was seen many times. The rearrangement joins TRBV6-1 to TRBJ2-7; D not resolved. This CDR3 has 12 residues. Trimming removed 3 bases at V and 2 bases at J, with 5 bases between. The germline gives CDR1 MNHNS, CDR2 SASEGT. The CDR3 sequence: CASSDPTYEQYF. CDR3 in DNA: TGTGCCAGCAGTGACCCGACCTACGAGCAGTACTTC.

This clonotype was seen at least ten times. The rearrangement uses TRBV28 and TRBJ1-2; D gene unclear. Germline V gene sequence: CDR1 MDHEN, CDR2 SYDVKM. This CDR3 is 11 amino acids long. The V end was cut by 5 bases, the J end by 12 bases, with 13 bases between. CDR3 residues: CASSPRQSHTF. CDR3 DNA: TGTGCCAGCAGTCCCCGGCAGTCCCACACCTTC.

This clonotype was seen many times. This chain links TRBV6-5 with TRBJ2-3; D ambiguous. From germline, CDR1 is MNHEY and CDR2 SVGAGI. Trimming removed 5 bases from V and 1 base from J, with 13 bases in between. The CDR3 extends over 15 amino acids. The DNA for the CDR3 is TGTGCCAGCAGTGGCCTCGGGCTTGGCACAGATACGCAGTATTTT. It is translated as CASSGLGLGTDTQYF.

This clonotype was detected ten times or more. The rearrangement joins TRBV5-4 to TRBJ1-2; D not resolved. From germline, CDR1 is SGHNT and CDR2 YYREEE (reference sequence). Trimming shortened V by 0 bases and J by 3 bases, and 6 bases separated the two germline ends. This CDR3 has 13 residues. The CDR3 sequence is CASSLDPYYGYTF. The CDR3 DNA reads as TGTGCCAGCAGCTTGGACCCTTACTATGGCTACACCTTC.

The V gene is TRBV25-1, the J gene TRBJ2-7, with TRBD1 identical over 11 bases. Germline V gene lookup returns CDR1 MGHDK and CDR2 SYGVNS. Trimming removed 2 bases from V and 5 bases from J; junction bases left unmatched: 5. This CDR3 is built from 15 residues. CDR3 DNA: TGTGCCAGCAGTGAAGGGACAGGGGGTCCCCACGAGCAGTACTTC. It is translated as CASSEGTGGPHEQYF.

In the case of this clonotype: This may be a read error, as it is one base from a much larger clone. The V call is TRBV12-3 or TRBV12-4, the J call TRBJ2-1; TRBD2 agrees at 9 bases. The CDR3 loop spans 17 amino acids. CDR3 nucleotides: TGTGCCAGCAGACTACCGACTAGCGGACGCTCCTACAGTGAGCAGTTCTTC. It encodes CASRLPTSGRSYSEQFF.

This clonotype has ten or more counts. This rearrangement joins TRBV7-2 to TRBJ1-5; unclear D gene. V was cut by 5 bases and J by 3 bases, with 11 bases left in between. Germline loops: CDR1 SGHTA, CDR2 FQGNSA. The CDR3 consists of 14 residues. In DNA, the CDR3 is TGTGCCAGCAGCCCCCGTAGGGACAATCAGCCCCAGCATTTT. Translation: CASSPRRDNQPQHF.

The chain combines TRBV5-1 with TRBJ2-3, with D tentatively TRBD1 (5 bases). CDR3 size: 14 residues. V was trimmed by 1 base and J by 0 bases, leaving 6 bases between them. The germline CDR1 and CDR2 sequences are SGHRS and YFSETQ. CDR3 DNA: TGCGCCAGCAGCTTGCAGGGTAGCACAGATACGCAGTATTTT. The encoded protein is CASSLQGSTDTQYF.

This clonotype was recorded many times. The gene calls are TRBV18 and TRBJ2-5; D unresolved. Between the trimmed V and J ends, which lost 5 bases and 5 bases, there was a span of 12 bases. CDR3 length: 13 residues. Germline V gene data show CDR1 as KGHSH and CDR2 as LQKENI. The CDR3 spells CASSSGVGETQYF. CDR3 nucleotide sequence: TGTGCCAGCTCATCAGGCGTGGGGGAGACCCAGTACTTC.

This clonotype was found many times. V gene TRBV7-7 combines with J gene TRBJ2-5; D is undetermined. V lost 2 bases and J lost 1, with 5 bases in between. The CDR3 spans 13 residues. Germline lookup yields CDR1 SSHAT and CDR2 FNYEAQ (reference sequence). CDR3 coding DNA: TGTGCCAGCAGCTTAACCCCCCAAGAGACCCAGTACTTC. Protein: CASSLTPQETQYF.

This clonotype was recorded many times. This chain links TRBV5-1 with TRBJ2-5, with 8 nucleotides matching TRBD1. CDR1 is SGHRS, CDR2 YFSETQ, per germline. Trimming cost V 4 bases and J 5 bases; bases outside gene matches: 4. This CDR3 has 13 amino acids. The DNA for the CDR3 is TGCGCCAGCAGCCTGGCAGGGGGCGAGACCCAGTACTTC. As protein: CASSLAGGETQYF.

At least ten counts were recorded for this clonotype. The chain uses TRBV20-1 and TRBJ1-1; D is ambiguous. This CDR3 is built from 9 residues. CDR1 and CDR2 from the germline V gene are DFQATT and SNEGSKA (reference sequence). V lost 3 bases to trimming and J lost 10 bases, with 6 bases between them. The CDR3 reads CSASEGAFF. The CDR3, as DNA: TGCAGTGCTAGCGAGGGAGCTTTCTTT.

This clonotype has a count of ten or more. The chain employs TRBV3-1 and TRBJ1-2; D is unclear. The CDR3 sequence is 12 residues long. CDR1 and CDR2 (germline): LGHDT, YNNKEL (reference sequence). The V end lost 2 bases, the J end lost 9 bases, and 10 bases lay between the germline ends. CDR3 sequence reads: CASSQSSNRYTF. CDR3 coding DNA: TGTGCCAGCAGCCAAAGTTCGAATCGCTACACCTTC.

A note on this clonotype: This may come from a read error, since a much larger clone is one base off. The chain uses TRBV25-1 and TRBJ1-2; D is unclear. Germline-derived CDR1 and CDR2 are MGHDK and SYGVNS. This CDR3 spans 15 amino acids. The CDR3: CASTSPLGSPYGYNF. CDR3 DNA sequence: TGTGCCAGCACTTCCCCCCTCGGGTCCCCCTATGGCTACAACTTC.

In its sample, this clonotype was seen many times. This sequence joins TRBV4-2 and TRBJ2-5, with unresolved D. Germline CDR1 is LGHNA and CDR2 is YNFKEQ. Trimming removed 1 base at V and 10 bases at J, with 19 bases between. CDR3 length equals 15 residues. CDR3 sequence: CASSQGVNANPDQYF. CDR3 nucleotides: TGTGCCAGCAGCCAAGGAGTGAACGCTAACCCGGACCAGTACTTC.

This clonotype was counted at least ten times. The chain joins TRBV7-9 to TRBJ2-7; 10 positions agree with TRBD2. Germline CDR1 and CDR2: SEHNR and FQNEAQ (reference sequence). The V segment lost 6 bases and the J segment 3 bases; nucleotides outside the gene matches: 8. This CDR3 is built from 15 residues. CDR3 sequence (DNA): TGTGCCAGCAGTCATACCGGGACTAGCGTCTACGAGCAGTACTTC. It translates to CASSHTGTSVYEQYF. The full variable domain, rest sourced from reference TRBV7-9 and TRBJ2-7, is DTGVSQNPRHKITKRGQNVTFRCDPISEHNRLYWYRQTLGQGPEFLTYFQNEAQLEKSRLLSDRFSAERPKGSFSTLEIQRTEQGDSAMYLCASSHTGTSVYEQYFGPGTRLTVT.

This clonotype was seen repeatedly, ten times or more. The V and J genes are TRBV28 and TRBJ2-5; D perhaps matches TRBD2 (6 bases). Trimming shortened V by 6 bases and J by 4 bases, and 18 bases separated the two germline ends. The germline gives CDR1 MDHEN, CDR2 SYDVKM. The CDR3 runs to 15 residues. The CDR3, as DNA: TGTGCCAGCAGCCCCATTGGCGGGGTGCGAGAGACCCAGTACTTC. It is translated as CASSPIGGVRETQYF.

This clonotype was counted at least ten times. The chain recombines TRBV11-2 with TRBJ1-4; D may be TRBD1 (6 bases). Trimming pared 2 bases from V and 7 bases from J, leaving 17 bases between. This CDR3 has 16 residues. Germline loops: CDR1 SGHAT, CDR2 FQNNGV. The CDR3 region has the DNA TGTGCCAGCAGCTTACCGACAGGCCTCGAGGGTGAAAAACTGTTTTTT. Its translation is CASSLPTGLEGEKLFF.

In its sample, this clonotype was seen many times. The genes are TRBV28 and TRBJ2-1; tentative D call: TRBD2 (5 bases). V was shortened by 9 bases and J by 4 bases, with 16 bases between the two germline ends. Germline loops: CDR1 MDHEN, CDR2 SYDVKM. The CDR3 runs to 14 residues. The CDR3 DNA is TGTGCCAGTAAAGGGAGTAGGGAATACAATGAGCAGTTCTTC. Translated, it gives CASKGSREYNEQFF.

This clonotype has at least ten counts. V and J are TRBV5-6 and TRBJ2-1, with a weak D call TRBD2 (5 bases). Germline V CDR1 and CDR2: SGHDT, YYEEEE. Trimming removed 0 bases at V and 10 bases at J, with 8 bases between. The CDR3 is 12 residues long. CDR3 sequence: CASSLVRREQFF. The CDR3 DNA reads TGTGCCAGCAGCTTGGTTAGGAGGGAGCAGTTCTTC. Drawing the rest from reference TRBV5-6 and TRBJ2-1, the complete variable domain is DAGVTQSPTHLIKTRGQQVTLRCSPKSGHDTVSWYQQALGQGPQFIFQYYEEEERQRGNFPDRFSGHQFPNYSSELNVNALLLGDSALYLCASSLVRREQFFGPGTRLTVL.

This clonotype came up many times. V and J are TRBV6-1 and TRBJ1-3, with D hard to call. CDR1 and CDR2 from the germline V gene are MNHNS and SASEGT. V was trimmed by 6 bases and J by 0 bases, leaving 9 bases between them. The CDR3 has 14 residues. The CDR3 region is CASSQTSSGNTIYF. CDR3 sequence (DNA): TGTGCCAGCAGCCAGACTAGCTCTGGAAACACCATATATTTT.

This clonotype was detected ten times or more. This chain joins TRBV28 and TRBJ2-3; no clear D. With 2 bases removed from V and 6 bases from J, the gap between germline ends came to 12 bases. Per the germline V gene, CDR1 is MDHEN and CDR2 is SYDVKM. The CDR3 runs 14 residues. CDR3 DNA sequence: TGTGCCAGCAGTTTAATTGCCACGAGGGATACGCAGTATTTT. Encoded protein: CASSLIATRDTQYF.

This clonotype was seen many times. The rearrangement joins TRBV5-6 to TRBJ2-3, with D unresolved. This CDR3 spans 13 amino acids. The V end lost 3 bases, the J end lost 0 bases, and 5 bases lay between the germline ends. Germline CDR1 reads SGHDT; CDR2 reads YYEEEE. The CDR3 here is CASSSTSTDTQYF. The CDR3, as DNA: TGTGCCAGCAGCTCAACTAGCACAGATACGCAGTATTTT.

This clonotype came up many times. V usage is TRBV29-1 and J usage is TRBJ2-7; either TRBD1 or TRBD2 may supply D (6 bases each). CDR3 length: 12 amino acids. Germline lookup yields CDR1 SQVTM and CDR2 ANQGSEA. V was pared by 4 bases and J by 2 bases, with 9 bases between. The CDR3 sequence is CSVVGGPYEQYF. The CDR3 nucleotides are TGCAGCGTTGTTGGGGGGCCCTACGAGCAGTACTTC.